The 23 T cell receptor beta chains presented below share a single source sample, sequenced in a study of T cell responses to AZD1222 COVID-19 vaccine. TCRdb's copy holds only in-frame clones and misses some; the assay was immunoSEQ multiplex PCR. The repertoire consists of over 150,000 clones, with 75% to 90% occurring once and the leading ten covering about 6.9%. The source material was peripheral blood, sampled on day 0 of AZD1222 vaccination. These receptors all come from an adult in good health.

This clone was found a few times. The genes are TRBV4-3 and TRBJ2-7, with TRBD1 matching 9 bases. The germline V gene has CDR1 LGHNA and CDR2 YSLEER. The J segment lost 5 bases and the V segment lost 0 bases, leaving 8 bases of the junction unmatched. This CDR3 contains 16 residues. In nucleotides, the CDR3 is TGCGCCAGCAGCCAAGAGGTCAACAGGGGGCTGGACGAGCAGTACTTC. Amino acids: CASSQEVNRGLDEQYF.

The V call is TRBV19, the J call TRBJ1-4, with a possible D match to TRBD1 (5 bases). The germline V gene has CDR1 LNHDA and CDR2 SQIVND (reference sequence). The length of the CDR3 is 15 residues. Trimming cost V 6 bases and J 4 bases, with 15 bases left between them. The CDR3 DNA reads as TGTGCCAGTAGGGGGACTGGTACGATTAATGAAAAACTGTTTTTT. Protein product: CASRGTGTINEKLFF.

The chain employs TRBV25-1 and TRBJ1-2; no reliable D call. V was trimmed by 5 bases and J by 3 bases, leaving 10 bases between them. The CDR3 totals 13 residues. Per germline, CDR1 MGHDK and CDR2 SYGVNS. The CDR3 bases are TGTGCCAGCAGTAGTCCAGTGCACTATGGCTACACCTTC. As protein: CASSSPVHYGYTF.

The gene calls are TRBV11-3 and TRBJ2-3; D gene ambiguous. Trimming shortened V by 1 base and J by 7 bases, and 6 bases separated the two germline ends. From germline, CDR1 is SGHNT and CDR2 YENEEA. CDR3 length: 12 residues. The CDR3 region has the DNA TGTGCCAGCAGCTTAGTAGAGAATACGCAGTATTTT. Protein sequence: CASSLVENTQYF.

The chain employs TRBV9 and TRBJ2-3; TRBD2 matches 8 bases. CDR3 length equals 15 residues. J lost 1 base, V lost 3 bases, and 4 bases had no gene match. Germline V CDR1 and CDR2: SGDLS, YYNGEE. The CDR3 loop reads CASSGSGVRTDTQYF. In DNA form, the CDR3 reads TGTGCCAGCAGCGGTAGCGGGGTTCGCACAGATACGCAGTATTTT.

V is TRBV19 and J is TRBJ2-5; the D is unclear. The CDR3 runs to 11 residues. The germline CDR1 and CDR2 sequences are LNHDA and SQIVND (reference sequence). The V end lost 6 bases, the J end lost 3 bases, and 5 bases lay between the germline ends. CDR3 DNA: TGTGCCAGTAGCACCAAAGAGACCCAGTACTTC. Amino acids: CASSTKETQYF.

The chain is built from TRBV5-1 and TRBJ1-2; 11 bases map to TRBD1. The ends lost 4 bases at V and 7 bases at J; junction bases unmatched: 3. Germline CDR1 is SGHRS and CDR2 is YFSETQ. This CDR3 comprises 13 residues. CDR3 coding DNA: TGCGCCAGCAGCCCGGGACAGGGGGTTGGCTACACCTTC. Residues: CASSPGQGVGYTF.

Here the CDR3 reads CASSSQVNSPLHF. CDR3 nucleotide sequence: TGCGCCAGCAGCTCTCAGGTGAATTCACCCCTCCACTTT. The V call is TRBV5-1, the J call TRBJ1-6, with D uncertain. Trimming took off 3 bases at V and 7 bases at J, with 8 bases between the two ends. CDR3 size: 13 residues. Germline CDR1 reads SGHRS; CDR2 reads YFSETQ.

The chain is built from TRBV10-3 and TRBJ1-2; D is unclear. Germline V gene lookup returns CDR1 ENHRY and CDR2 SYGVKD. Trimming removed 4 bases at V and 3 bases at J, with 9 bases between. The CDR3 runs 13 residues. CDR3 residues: CAISGRADYGYTF. DNA of the CDR3: TGTGCCATCAGTGGACGGGCAGACTATGGCTACACCTTC.

The chain is built from TRBV3-1 (or the pseudogene TRBV3-2) and TRBJ1-2; D call uncertain. There are 13 residues in the CDR3. Germline V gene lookup returns CDR1 LGHDT and CDR2 YNNKEL (reference sequence). Trimming removed 4 bases from V and 7 bases from J, with 13 bases in between. The CDR3 protein is CASSPARELGYTF. In DNA, the CDR3 is TGTGCCAGCAGCCCCGCCCGGGAGCTTGGCTACACCTTC.

This sequence joins TRBV11-2 and TRBJ1-2, with D unresolved. The V gene's germline CDR1 is SGHAT and CDR2 FQNNGV. V lost 5 bases to trimming and J lost 2 bases, with 9 bases between them. This CDR3 is built from 13 residues. CDR3 protein: CASSPDGNYGYTF. The CDR3 DNA reads TGTGCCAGCAGCCCGGACGGGAACTATGGCTACACCTTC.

This chain joins TRBV4-2 and TRBJ1-1; D unclear. CDR1 and CDR2 from the germline V gene are LGHNA and YNFKEQ. This CDR3 contains 13 residues. Trimming shortened V by 1 base and J by 1 base, and 4 bases separated the two germline ends. This CDR3 reads CASSQGGNTEAFF. In DNA form, the CDR3 reads TGTGCCAGCAGCCAAGGGGGGAACACTGAAGCTTTCTTT.

The chain couples TRBV2 to TRBJ2-4; TRBD1 aligns across 9 bases. The V segment lost 7 bases and the J segment 9 bases; nucleotides outside the gene matches: 7. Germline lookup yields CDR1 SNHLY and CDR2 FYNNEI. CDR3 size: 13 residues. Written as DNA, the CDR3 is TGTGCCAGCACCGACAGGGGACAGGGCATTCAGTACTTC. Translating it yields CASTDRGQGIQYF.

The rearrangement links TRBV24-1 to TRBJ2-1; 11 positions match TRBD1. The ends lost 3 bases at V and 7 bases at J; junction bases unmatched: 4. CDR3 length equals 15 residues. In germline, CDR1 is KGHDR, CDR2 SFDVKD. The CDR3 region has the DNA TGTGCCACCAGTGATCCGGGACAGGGGGAAAATGAGCAGTTCTTC. Translating it yields CATSDPGQGENEQFF.

This clone is a singleton in its sample. The V and J genes are TRBV5-1 and TRBJ2-3; 9 nucleotides align to TRBD2. Trimming cost V 4 bases and J 4 bases; bases outside gene matches: 7. CDR1 is SGHRS and CDR2 is YFSETQ in the germline V gene. The CDR3 extends over 15 amino acids. This CDR3 is CASSSSGGRADTQYF. The CDR3 DNA sequence: TGCGCCAGCAGCAGTAGCGGGGGCCGGGCAGATACGCAGTATTTT.

The chain employs TRBV5-1 and TRBJ1-5; D remains ambiguous. CDR1 is SGHRS and CDR2 is YFSETQ in the germline V gene. CDR3 length: 14 residues. Trimming took off 5 bases at V and 0 bases at J, with 9 bases between the two ends. The DNA of the CDR3 is TGCGCCAGCAGTGCGCAACCTAGCAATCAGCCCCAGCATTTT. This encodes CASSAQPSNQPQHF.

This chain links TRBV29-1 with TRBJ2-7, with 10 bases that match TRBD1. The junction had 4 bases not matched to a gene; V was cut back by 7 bases and J by 1 base. The germline V gene has CDR1 SQVTM and CDR2 ANQGSEA. The CDR3 is made up of 13 amino acids. The CDR3: CSASGQGSYEQYF. CDR3 in DNA: TGCAGCGCTTCGGGACAGGGGTCCTACGAGCAGTACTTC.

The chain carries TRBV2 and TRBJ2-1, with D tentatively TRBD1 or TRBD2 (5 bases each). Trimming removed 4 bases at V and 0 bases at J, with 10 bases between. The CDR3 totals 15 residues. In germline, CDR1 is SNHLY, CDR2 FYNNEI. CDR3 sequence (DNA): TGTGCCAGCAGTGGAGGGCAGGGCTCCTACAATGAGCAGTTCTTC. Translating gives CASSGGQGSYNEQFF.

The rearrangement joins TRBV28 to TRBJ2-6; D might be TRBD2 (5 bases). Trimming took off 5 bases at V and 0 bases at J, with 23 bases between the two ends. This CDR3 is built from 20 residues. CDR1 MDHEN and CDR2 SYDVKM come from the germline V gene. CDR3 sequence (DNA): TGTGCCAGCAGTGAGTTATACCCTGGAGGACTGTTCTCTGGGGCCAACGTCCTGACTTTC. Translating gives CASSELYPGGLFSGANVLTF.

The V call is TRBV7-6, the J call TRBJ2-7; TRBD2 aligns across 11 bases. The CDR3 totals 16 residues. CDR1 is SGHVS, CDR2 FNYEAQ, per germline. The V and J ends lost 3 bases and 2 bases, in that order; junction bases with no gene match: 6. CDR3 amino acids: CASSLSTSGGPYEQYV. CDR3 in DNA: TGTGCCAGCAGCTTGTCAACTAGCGGGGGCCCCTACGAGCAGTACGTC.

The chain uses TRBV10-3 and TRBJ2-2; possibly TRBD1 or TRBD2 for D (6 bases each). Trimming shortened V by 10 bases and J by 7 bases, and 13 bases separated the two germline ends. The V gene's germline CDR1 is ENHRY and CDR2 SYGVKD. The CDR3 sequence is 12 residues long. DNA for the CDR3: TGTGCCACGGAGGGGGTCGTCGGGGAGCTGTTTTTT. Translation gives CATEGVVGELFF.

The V and J genes are TRBV5-8 and TRBJ1-1; D might be TRBD1 (5 bases). Trimming stripped 0 bases from V and 2 bases from J, with 20 bases between. This CDR3 region has 18 residues. Germline values: CDR1 SGHTS, CDR2 YDEGEE. The CDR3, as DNA: TGTGCCAGCAGCTTGGTCGGGCTCACACCTGGGGGAAACACTGAAGCTTTCTTT. It is translated as CASSLVGLTPGGNTEAFF.

This sequence joins TRBV27 and TRBJ1-5; possible D gene TRBD1, 5 bases. CDR1 is MNHEY, CDR2 SMNVEV, per germline (reference sequence). This CDR3 has 14 residues. V dropped 2 bases and J dropped 7 bases, with 12 bases sitting between them. The CDR3 protein is CASSLGGAYQPQHF. The CDR3 coding sequence is TGTGCCAGCAGTTTAGGAGGGGCGTACCAGCCCCAGCATTTT.